This TCR beta chain was profiled in a study of radiation and T cells in renal cell carcinoma (dated by TCRdb to about 2020). Some background on the complete study: TCR beta sequencing covered approximately 50 samples in total, comprising roughly 26 tumors and about 27 peripheral blood samples. Across all 50 or so samples, under 5,000,000 unique CDR3 nucleotide sequences, encoding 2.5 million to 3 million unique CDR3 amino acid sequences, were identified. Overall study outcomes, separate from this receptor: TCR clonality was higher in irradiated tumors than in controls, as the top 100 clonotypes made up an average of about 50% of the repertoire in irradiated tumors compared with 43% in nephrectomy-only tumors. Because only small tumor regions of roughly 1 g were available, intratumoral heterogeneity was not captured. With a single-armed trial design, the study had no way to address how radiation dose or scheduling affects the TCR repertoire. Compared with control tumors, irradiated tumors had a greater number of dominant CDR3 motifs, and these motifs made up a bigger portion of the repertoire.

CDR1 SGHDT and CDR2 YYEEEE were looked up in the germline V gene. The CDR3 goes from the cysteine to the phenylalanine over 14 residues. The entry retains the CDR3 DNA only, 42 bases that are in frame from base 1. V drops 0 bases and J drops 11 bases, leaving 17 bases in between. This sample's time point label indicates: tumor resected at nephrectomy. According to the study, the label for this sample's treatment or condition signals: treatment-naive control, cytoreductive nephrectomy. Control tumors came from treatment-naive renal cell carcinoma patients who underwent cytoreductive nephrectomy without prior radiation. All patients had renal cell carcinoma with clear cell pathology. Control tumors used for TCR sequencing came from several females and about 10 males, resected 2011 to 2014, with median age approximately 50 years (range roughly 40 to 85). Tumors were dissociated mechanically, digested with collagenase/hyaluronidase at 37 degrees C, processed in gentleMACS C tubes, and stored in liquid nitrogen. Genomic DNA for TCR sequencing was prepared using the QIAamp DNA Blood Mini Kit (Qiagen). The analyses included just those samples that passed every quality control check.

Following the manufacturer's recommendations, the immunoSEQ kit was used to generate TCR beta libraries from genomic DNA. Library preparation used a first multiplex PCR with proprietary primers, then a second PCR adding unique barcodes, with bead cleanups after each round. A positive control reaction and a negative control reaction, both provided in the kit, were run with every batch of samples. The final libraries were assessed on an Agilent 4200 TapeStation D1000 ScreenTape, pooled by volume, and quantified by qPCR. Sequencing ran on an Illumina NextSeq500 with a MidOutput 150-cycle cartridge, using 156 Read1 and 15 Index1 cycles with kit custom primers. The pooled library was loaded at roughly 0.9 pM with about 21% PhiX control spiked in. The original methods were these. The vendor-processed data were analyzed in R, and a clonotype was defined as all T cells that share the same CDR3 nucleotide sequence. For clone abundance analyses, frequencies were normalized to the 10,000 most abundant clones per sample. Public T cell clones, which averaged fewer than five per sample, were removed prior to analysis. ImmunoMap was used for dominant motif analysis with the PAM10 matrix, a gap penalty of 30, and a homology threshold of 0.3, and any motif reaching a cumulative frequency of at least 0.01 was considered dominant. In its TCRdb copy, this immuneACCESS table keeps in-frame sequences only and misses some clones. Where compared with another copy, unresolved V genes explain less than half of these, and the others have no known cause. D and trimming were read from the DNA, whereas the V and J calls and clone size are those reported in that table. The sample contains 24,000 or so clones, roughly half of them found a single time. The ten largest clonotypes hold about 20% of the sample.

Concerning this clone: It lacks a known antigen. Base qualities are missing; no much larger clone stands one base away.

The sequencing used tumor tissue, collected from a patient whose treatment was nephrectomy without radiotherapy. This chain is built from TRBV5-6 and TRBJ1-1; D gene: possibly TRBD1, on 5 matching bases. The TCR was taken from a human donor with renal cell carcinoma. The CDR3 protein is CASSLEGPSRDAFF. The nucleotide sequence is TGTGCCAGCAGCTTGGAGGGGCCATCAAGAGATGCTTTCTTT.